These 21 T cell receptor beta chains were sequenced from one sample in a study of shared clonotypes between healthy human individuals. This table comes from immunoSEQ multiplex PCR, and its TCRdb copy is limited to in-frame clones, with some not included. Here the sample spans millions of clones, about 95% being singletons. The sequencing input was naive CD4+ T cells sorted from blood. Subset: CD45RA+ positively selected. These receptors were obtained from a man younger than 30 in good health.

The chain links TRBV6-5 to TRBJ1-1; no reliable D call. The CDR3 has 14 amino acids. V lost 0 bases and J 3 bases, leaving 8 bases between the germline ends. Germline V CDR1 and CDR2: MNHEY, SVGAGI. DNA of the CDR3: TGTGCCAGCAGTTACTCCGCAAGGGACACTGAAGCTTTCTTT. Translating gives CASSYSARDTEAFF.

V is TRBV11-3 and J is TRBJ2-2; 12 positions match TRBD2. The CDR3 contains 17 residues. The V and J ends lost 4 bases and 0 bases, in that order; junction bases with no gene match: 3. CDR1 is SGHNT and CDR2 is YENEEA in the germline V gene. This CDR3 is CASSSGLAGTNTGELFF. For the CDR3, the DNA is TGTGCCAGCAGCTCCGGACTAGCGGGAACGAACACCGGGGAGCTGTTTTTT.

The V and J genes are TRBV10-3 and TRBJ2-7; 8 nucleotides match TRBD1. J was trimmed by 0 bases and V by 5 bases; bases with no gene match: 15. Germline loops: CDR1 ENHRY, CDR2 SYGVKD. The CDR3 has 18 amino acids. The CDR3 DNA is TGTGCCATCAGTTGGACAGGGCCATCCCTTAAGGGCTCCTACGAGCAGTACTTC. Translation: CAISWTGPSLKGSYEQYF.

V is TRBV28 and J is TRBJ1-2; 10 nucleotides align to TRBD1. The V gene end was trimmed by 5 bases and the J gene end by 6 bases; junction bases not matched to a gene: 6. The CDR3 is 14 residues long. Germline assignment: CDR1 MDHEN and CDR2 SYDVKM. The CDR3 coding sequence is TGTGCCAGCAGTCTCCCCGACAGGGGGCATGGCTACACCTTC. Its translation: CASSLPDRGHGYTF.

CDR3 coding DNA: TGTGCCAGCAGTTTCTCAACTGCAGGGGAGCTGTTTTTT. It translates to CASSFSTAGELFF. This chain joins TRBV6-6 and TRBJ2-2; D ambiguous. The CDR3 covers 13 residues. Germline CDR1 reads MNHNY; CDR2 reads SVGAGI (reference sequence). The V end was cut by 4 bases, the J end by 8 bases, with 11 bases between.

The genes are TRBV13 and TRBJ1-3, with a weak D call TRBD1 (5 bases). Germline V lookup: CDR1 PRHDT, CDR2 FYEKMQ (reference sequence). The CDR3 consists of 14 residues. V lost 6 bases to trimming and J lost 4 bases, with 13 bases between them. This CDR3 is CASSSQQGGNTIYF. CDR3 DNA: TGTGCCAGCAGTAGTCAGCAGGGAGGAAACACCATATATTTT.

This chain joins TRBV5-1 and TRBJ1-6; D perhaps matches TRBD1 (5 bases). V was clipped by 2 bases and J by 6 bases, with 12 bases between them. The CDR3 is made up of 15 amino acids. Germline CDR1 and CDR2: SGHRS and YFSETQ. The CDR3 here is CASSLIERGNSPLHF. The CDR3 DNA reads TGCGCCAGCAGCTTAATAGAGAGGGGTAATTCACCCCTCCACTTT.

The sample holds one count of this clone. The chain combines TRBV4-1 with TRBJ1-1, with 9 positions matching TRBD1. The J segment lost 0 bases and the V segment lost 4 bases, leaving 6 bases of the junction unmatched. From germline, CDR1 is MGHRA and CDR2 YSYEKL. The CDR3 spans 16 residues. The CDR3 coding sequence is TGCGCCAGCAGCCTCAGGACAGGGGATATGAACACTGAAGCTTTCTTT. Translating gives CASSLRTGDMNTEAFF.

The chain is built from TRBV6-8 and TRBJ2-7; 7 bases map to TRBD1. The CDR3 contains 16 residues. The V segment lost 2 bases and the J segment 2 bases; nucleotides outside the gene matches: 9. CDR1 is MNHGY, CDR2 SAAAGT, per germline. CDR3 sequence: CASSYKGQWSAYEQYF. In nucleotides, the CDR3 is TGTGCCAGCAGTTACAAGGGACAGTGGAGTGCCTACGAGCAGTACTTC.

The genes are TRBV5-6 and TRBJ2-3, with D perhaps matching TRBD2 (6 bases). Germline values: CDR1 SGHDT, CDR2 YYEEEE. V lost 4 bases and J 3 bases, leaving 18 bases between the germline ends. The CDR3 spans 16 residues. CDR3 protein: CASSHRGLLPTDTQYF. CDR3 in DNA: TGTGCCAGCAGCCACCGTGGACTACTCCCGACAGATACGCAGTATTTT.

The chain uses TRBV5-1 and TRBJ1-2, with D possibly matching TRBD1 (6 bases). The V end was cut by 3 bases, the J end by 8 bases, with 20 bases between. This CDR3 has 15 residues. Germline assignment: CDR1 SGHRS and CDR2 YFSETQ. CDR3 protein: CASSSNGDNGKGYTF. The CDR3 DNA reads as TGCGCCAGCAGCTCTAATGGGGACAACGGGAAAGGCTACACCTTC.

The V call is TRBV12-2, the J call TRBJ2-1; the table's TRBD2 call for D was not verified on the DNA. TRBV12-2 is a known pseudogene. The CDR3 loop spans 18 amino acids. CDR3 nucleotides: TGTGCAAGTCGCTTACCAGGACTAGCGGGGGGTCCCTACAATGAGCAGTTCTTC. Residues: CASRLPGLAGGPYNEQFF.

The chain recombines TRBV5-1 with TRBJ2-1; TRBD2 matches at 7 bases. Trimming removed 0 bases from V and 4 bases from J; junction bases left unmatched: 16. This CDR3 comprises 19 residues. CDR1 SGHRS and CDR2 YFSETQ come from the germline V gene. In DNA form, the CDR3 reads TGCGCCAGCAGCTTGGAGCCGGTTGGGCTAGCGGCAATTTACAATGAGCAGTTCTTC. Translation: CASSLEPVGLAAIYNEQFF.

The V and J genes are TRBV6-6 and TRBJ1-4; 7 nucleotides agree with TRBD1. CDR3 length: 14 amino acids. V lost 8 bases and J lost 5; bases outside the gene matches: 8. Looked up from germline, CDR1 is MNHNY and CDR2 is SVGAGI (reference sequence). DNA for the CDR3: TGTGCCAGCTCACTGGGACAGCTGAATGAAAAACTGTTTTTT. Protein product: CASSLGQLNEKLFF.

The chain combines TRBV7-9 with TRBJ2-7; maybe TRBD2 (6 bases). The CDR3 contains 13 residues. Germline CDR1 and CDR2: SEHNR and FQNEAQ (reference sequence). Deletions cut 5 bases from V and 1 base from J, with 9 bases between. DNA of the CDR3: TGTGCCAGCAGCCGGGACTTGTCCTACGAGCAGTACTTC. It translates to CASSRDLSYEQYF.

The gene calls are TRBV6-6 and TRBJ1-2; TRBD1 matches at 9 bases. The germline CDR1 and CDR2 sequences are MNHNY and SVGAGI (reference sequence). The CDR3 has 15 amino acids. Trimming took 0 bases from V and 5 from J; bases not matched to a gene: 4. The chain's CDR3 is CASSYSLGQGYGYTF. The CDR3 nucleotides are TGTGCCAGCAGTTACTCGTTGGGACAGGGATATGGCTACACCTTC.

The chain is built from TRBV25-1 and TRBJ2-7, with D maybe TRBD2 (5 bases). Trimming cost V 1 base and J 3 bases, with 10 bases left between them. CDR3 length equals 14 residues. Germline V gene sequence: CDR1 MGHDK, CDR2 SYGVNS. CDR3 loop: CASSESRASYEQYF. In nucleotides, the CDR3 is TGTGCCAGCAGTGAATCGCGGGCAAGCTACGAGCAGTACTTC.

The chain recombines TRBV6-1 with TRBJ1-1; no definite D call. The CDR3 is made up of 14 amino acids. Per the germline V gene, CDR1 is MNHNS and CDR2 is SASEGT. V gave up 2 bases and J gave up 1 base, with 8 bases separating them. The CDR3 protein is CASSELTRNTEAFF. The CDR3 nucleotides are TGTGCCAGCAGTGAATTGACCCGGAACACTGAAGCTTTCTTT.

The J gene is TRBJ1-1, the V gene TRBV5-4; weak D call: TRBD1 (6 bases). The CDR3 runs 11 residues. CDR1 is SGHNT and CDR2 is YYREEE in the germline V gene (reference sequence). The V gene lost 4 bases and the J gene lost 8 bases, with 9 bases spanning the gap. The DNA for the CDR3 is TGTGCCAGCAGCAGGGGGAGCGAAGCTTTCTTT. Translated: CASSRGSEAFF.

For this clone: Other DNA sequences in the same sample also yield this CDR3. The CDR3, as DNA: TGTGCCAGCAGCGGAACGGACTCTGGAAACACCATATATTTT. Encoded protein: CASSGTDSGNTIYF. V and J are TRBV9 and TRBJ1-3; D gene ambiguous. Per the germline V gene, CDR1 is SGDLS and CDR2 is YYNGEE. This CDR3 has 14 residues. V was shortened by 3 bases and J by 0 bases, with 7 bases between the two germline ends.

This chain uses TRBV15 with TRBJ1-5; no definite D call. With 0 bases removed from V and 0 bases from J, the gap between germline ends came to 12 bases. CDR1 LNHNV and CDR2 YYDKDF come from the germline V gene (reference sequence). The CDR3 consists of 17 residues. The CDR3 nucleotides read TGTGCCACCAGCAGAGATCCGGCGAAAGTTAGCAATCAGCCCCAGCATTTT. As protein: CATSRDPAKVSNQPQHF.